Below, 29 T cell receptor beta chains from the same sample are listed, as sequenced in a study of blood T cells in healthy people across ages. Next came a second PCR, run for about 6 to 11 cycles, which used a sample-barcoded 5' primer along with a J-beta primer mix. One entry per CDR3 protein, called by TCRdb with MiXCR from the 5' RACE reads. The table shows 600,000 to 650,000 distinct CDR3 sequences, with 45% to 65% occurring only once. The specimen was blood. These receptors all stem from a man aged 60 to 75 in good health.

The chain employs TRBV5-1 and TRBJ2-5, with 12 bases identical to TRBD1. Germline V gene data show CDR1 as SGHRS and CDR2 as YFSETQ. Unmatched junction bases numbered 14, after V lost 3 bases and J lost 2 bases. The CDR3 consists of 19 residues. This chain's CDR3 is CASSSPPGTGGPLQETQYF. The CDR3 nucleotides are TGCGCCAGCAGCTCGCCCCCTGGGACAGGGGGCCCCTTACAAGAGACCCAGTACTTC.

The V gene is TRBV4-1, the J gene TRBJ1-1, with a tentative D call TRBD1 (5 bases). V was clipped by 3 bases and J by 1 base, with 12 bases between them. CDR3 length: 15 residues. CDR1 is MGHRA and CDR2 is YSYEKL in the germline V gene. CDR3 region: CASSHSTRGNTEAFF. The CDR3 DNA reads TGCGCCAGCAGCCATTCTACGAGGGGGAACACTGAAGCTTTCTTT.

This clonotype showed up just once. This chain connects TRBV2 to TRBJ2-3; D gene ambiguous. Germline CDR1 SNHLY, CDR2 FYNNEI. Trimming shortened V by 2 bases and J by 5 bases, and 11 bases separated the two germline ends. The CDR3 has 14 residues. Written as DNA, the CDR3 is TGTGCCAGCAGTGAATTGGGCGTGCAAGATACGCAGTATTTT. It specifies CASSELGVQDTQYF.

In regard to this clonotype: The junction differs from germline at one of its ends, possibly a read error. This sequence joins TRBV11-2 and TRBJ2-5; D is uncertain. In germline, CDR1 is SGHAT, CDR2 FQNNGV. The CDR3 consists of 13 residues. As DNA, the CDR3 is TGTGCCAGCAGCTTATCTATCCCGGAGACCCGGTACTTC. Translation: CASSLSIPETRYF. Full variable domain (outside the CDR3, taken from reference TRBV11-2 and TRBJ2-5): EAGVAQSPRYKIIEKRQSVAFWCNPISGHATLYWYQQILGQGPKLLIQFQNNGVVDDSQLPKDRFSAERLKGVDSTLKIQPAKLEDSAVYLCASSLSIPETRYFGPGTRLLVL.

This clonotype was seen a handful of times. Just one base apart from a much larger clone, this may be a read error. This chain connects TRBV12-3 or TRBV12-4 to TRBJ2-1; D perhaps matches TRBD2 (6 bases). TRBJ2-7 explains the end of the DNA better; the J call may be wrong. This CDR3 is built from 16 residues. CDR3 amino acids: CASREGLTSSYNEQYF. The CDR3 coding sequence is TGTGCCAGCAGAGAGGGACTGACGAGCTCCTACAATGAGCAGTACTTC.

This clonotype has only a few counts. This chain connects TRBV5-6 to TRBJ2-1; 7 nucleotides agree with TRBD1. The V gene's germline CDR1 is SGHDT and CDR2 YYEEEE. The CDR3 covers 17 residues. V trimming: 0 bases; J trimming: 3 bases; junction bases outside the gene matches: 9. The CDR3 here is CASSLVGTRGLYNEQFF. The CDR3 DNA reads TGTGCCAGCAGCTTGGTTGGCACGAGGGGGCTCTACAATGAGCAGTTCTTC.

The chain carries TRBV6-1 and TRBJ2-2; 9 bases fit TRBD1. The V segment lost 7 bases and the J segment 7 bases; nucleotides outside the gene matches: 7. In germline, CDR1 is MNHNS, CDR2 SASEGT. The CDR3 covers 14 residues. The CDR3 region has the DNA TGTGCCAGCACCGGGACAGGGACCCTCGGGGAGCTGTTTTTT. This sequence encodes CASTGTGTLGELFF.

The chain employs TRBV7-2 and TRBJ2-1; D unclear. V gave up 4 bases and J gave up 9 bases, with 7 bases separating them. The CDR3 contains 11 residues. Germline V gene sequence: CDR1 SGHTA, CDR2 FQGNSA. CDR3 sequence (DNA): TGTGCCAGCAGCTCTAGAGTTGAGCAGTTCTTC. This translates into CASSSRVEQFF.

This chain links TRBV11-2 with TRBJ2-1; D perhaps matches TRBD2 (5 bases). The V and J ends lost 1 base and 5 bases respectively, with 9 bases between them. This CDR3 contains 14 residues. The germline V gene encodes CDR1 SGHAT and CDR2 FQNNGV. CDR3 DNA sequence: TGTGCCAGCAGCTTAGTAGCGTATGACAATGAGCAGTTCTTC. It is translated as CASSLVAYDNEQFF.

V usage is TRBV6-6 and J usage is TRBJ1-4; no firm D call. CDR1 and CDR2 (germline): MNHNY, SVGAGI (reference sequence). V dropped 2 bases and J dropped 0 bases, with 7 bases sitting between them. This CDR3 has 15 residues. The chain's CDR3 is CASSYGDSTNEKLFF. CDR3 DNA: TGTGCCAGCAGTTACGGCGACTCAACTAATGAAAAACTGTTTTTT.

This clonotype was picked up a small number of times. The rearrangement joins TRBV13 to TRBJ2-7; 8 nucleotides match TRBD1. The germline V gene has CDR1 PRHDT and CDR2 FYEKMQ (reference sequence). CDR3 length equals 15 residues. V was pared by 1 base and J by 3 bases, with 5 bases of the junction left unmatched. The CDR3 loop is CASSLAGTGRYEQYF. The DNA for the CDR3 is TGTGCCAGCAGCTTAGCTGGGACAGGCCGCTACGAGCAGTACTTC.

The chain combines TRBV20-1 with TRBJ2-5, with D possibly TRBD1 on 6 matching bases. The V gene's germline CDR1 is DFQATT and CDR2 SNEGSKA (reference sequence). There are 14 residues in the CDR3. Trimming removed 1 base at V and 2 bases at J, with 11 bases between. Here the CDR3 reads CSARVVQGQETQYF. The CDR3 nucleotides are TGCAGTGCTAGAGTCGTGCAGGGGCAAGAGACCCAGTACTTC.

The chain has TRBV4-1 and TRBJ2-7; the D call may be TRBD1 or TRBD2 (5 bases each). This CDR3 has 13 residues. Trimming took off 7 bases at V and 5 bases at J, with 15 bases between the two ends. Germline V gives CDR1 MGHRA, CDR2 YSYEKL. CDR3 region: CASIQVGDHEQYF. The CDR3 nucleotides are TGCGCCAGCATCCAGGTAGGGGACCACGAGCAGTACTTC.

The J gene is TRBJ2-3, the V gene TRBV25-1; maybe TRBD1 (6 bases). This CDR3 contains 14 residues. V was clipped by 6 bases and J by 5 bases, with 15 bases between them. Germline CDR1 and CDR2: MGHDK and SYGVNS. The CDR3 reads CASSRDTNKDTQYF. The CDR3, as DNA: TGTGCCAGCAGCCGGGACACGAACAAAGATACGCAGTATTTT.

This clonotype occurred a few times. The chain is built from TRBV20-1 and TRBJ2-1; D not resolved. Germline CDR1 DFQATT, CDR2 SNEGSKA (reference sequence). V lost 6 bases and J lost 4, with 4 bases in between. The CDR3 loop spans 10 amino acids. CDR3 sequence reads: CSAHYNEQFF. The CDR3 DNA is TGCAGTGCACATTACAATGAGCAGTTCTTC.

The J gene is TRBJ2-1, the V gene TRBV2, with no clear D. Trimming pared 3 bases from V and 8 bases from J, leaving 17 bases between. CDR3 length: 15 residues. CDR1 and CDR2 from the germline V gene are SNHLY and FYNNEI. The DNA for the CDR3 is TGTGCCAGCAGTGATGCCGGGTCCTCCCACGATGAGCAGTTCTTC. This codes for CASSDAGSSHDEQFF. The variable domain in full, with the rest retrieved from reference TRBV2 and TRBJ2-1, is EPEVTQTPSHQVTQMGQEVILRCVPISNHLYFYWYRQILGQKVEFLVSFYNNEISEKSEIFDDQFSVERPDGSNFTLKIRSTKLEDSAMYFCASSDAGSSHDEQFFGPGTRLTVL.

This clonotype was observed a handful of times. The chain employs TRBV20-1 and TRBJ2-1; the D gene is possibly TRBD1 (7 bases). Germline V gives CDR1 DFQATT, CDR2 SNEGSKA (reference sequence). The CDR3 totals 14 residues. CDR3 sequence: CRGQGGGSYNEQFF. The CDR3 bases are TGCAGGGGGCAGGGGGGAGGCTCCTACAATGAGCAGTTCTTC.

This clonotype was seen only a few times. The chain recombines TRBV6-4 with TRBJ2-5, with 7 bases fitting TRBD1. CDR3 length: 18 residues. Per the germline V gene, CDR1 is MRHNA and CDR2 is SNTAGT. V was clipped by 0 bases and J by 2 bases; unmatched bases: 12. The CDR3 loop is CASSDSFPWTGSQETQYF. In nucleotides, the CDR3 is TGTGCCAGCAGTGACTCATTCCCTTGGACAGGATCGCAAGAGACCCAGTACTTC.

The chain recombines TRBV20-1 with TRBJ1-2; D perhaps matches TRBD1 (5 bases). V was pared by 1 base and J by 3 bases, with 12 bases between. The CDR3 has 14 amino acids. Germline V gene lookup returns CDR1 DFQATT and CDR2 SNEGSKA (reference sequence). The CDR3 reads CSARVGEGYYGYTF. The DNA for the CDR3 is TGCAGTGCTAGAGTGGGAGAGGGGTACTATGGCTACACCTTC.

For this clonotype: Because the CDR3 is missing its conserved closing phenylalanine or tryptophan, this is likely a read error. The gene calls are TRBV4-1 and TRBJ2-7, with unresolved D. Per germline, CDR1 MGHRA and CDR2 YSYEKL. This CDR3 contains 14 residues. V lost 8 bases, J lost 7 bases, and 21 bases lay in between. The CDR3 region is CASPPLSSYNEQYL. As DNA, the CDR3 is TGCGCCAGCCCCCCACTGAGCTCCTACAATGAGCAGTACCTC.

The chain is built from TRBV6-1 and TRBJ2-3, with a possible D match to TRBD2 (6 bases). V was shortened by 4 bases and J by 4 bases, with 15 bases between the two germline ends. The CDR3 loop spans 15 amino acids. Per the germline V gene, CDR1 is MNHNS and CDR2 is SASEGT. As DNA, the CDR3 is TGTGCCAGCAGTGTTGGAGGGGACGGTGCAGATACGCAGTATTTT. Amino acid sequence: CASSVGGDGADTQYF.

The chain has TRBV5-1 and TRBJ2-1, with a weak D call TRBD1 (6 bases). V was shortened by 0 bases and J by 8 bases, with 15 bases between the two germline ends. Germline CDR1 reads SGHRS; CDR2 reads YFSETQ. The CDR3 extends over 15 amino acids. The CDR3 protein is CASSLAWTASDEQFF. CDR3 DNA: TGCGCCAGCAGCTTGGCTTGGACAGCCTCGGATGAGCAGTTCTTC.

The rearrangement uses TRBV21-1 and TRBJ2-5; the table's TRBD2 call for D was not verified on the DNA. TRBV21-1 counts as a pseudogene. The CDR3 extends over 16 amino acids. CDR3: CASSSLPGASYNEQYF. CDR3 in DNA: TGTGCCAGCAGCTCCTTACCAGGGGCTAGCTACAATGAGCAGTACTTC.

This clonotype occurred a few times. This chain links TRBV29-1 with TRBJ2-1; D possibly corresponds to TRBD2 (6 bases). V was cut by 4 bases and J by 9 bases, with 19 bases left in between. This CDR3 contains 14 residues. Germline V gives CDR1 SQVTM, CDR2 ANQGSEA. CDR3 sequence reads: CSVVGPTGTREQFF. The DNA for the CDR3 is TGCAGCGTTGTGGGCCCTACGGGGACTCGTGAGCAGTTCTTC.

The sample holds a few counts of this clonotype. The rearrangement links TRBV4-2 to TRBJ2-5; 9 bases are shared with TRBD1. In germline, CDR1 is LGHNA, CDR2 YNFKEQ. The CDR3 consists of 16 residues. Losses at the gene ends were 1 base for V and 1 base for J; bases not matched to a gene: 4. The CDR3 protein is CASSQGDRDFQETQYF. Written as DNA, the CDR3 is TGTGCCAGCAGCCAAGGGGACAGGGATTTCCAAGAGACCCAGTACTTC.

The rearrangement uses TRBV6-5 and TRBJ2-5; perhaps D is TRBD1 or TRBD2 (5 bases each). The CDR3 has 13 amino acids. V was shortened by 6 bases and J by 3 bases, with 11 bases between the two germline ends. Germline V lookup: CDR1 MNHEY, CDR2 SVGAGI. CDR3: CASRGTAKETQYF. The CDR3 DNA reads TGTGCCAGCAGGGGGACCGCCAAAGAGACCCAGTACTTC.

This sequence joins TRBV20-1 and TRBJ2-7, with 12 bases that match TRBD1. With the DNA end fitting TRBJ2-4 better, the J assignment may be wrong. The CDR3 loop spans 15 amino acids. Germline V gene data show CDR1 as DFQATT and CDR2 as SNEGSKA (reference sequence). The CDR3 nucleotides read TGCAGTGCTAGAGTTCCGGGACAGGGGGCTGACATTCAGTACTTC. Translating it yields CSARVPGQGADIQYF.

The V call is TRBV7-9, the J call TRBJ2-4, with a possible D match to TRBD2 (5 bases). The assigned J gene may be wrong: the sequence end matches TRBJ2-7 better. This CDR3 contains 16 residues. In germline, CDR1 is SEHNR, CDR2 FQNEAQ (reference sequence). Here the CDR3 reads CASSLARAAGSDEQYF. Written as DNA, the CDR3 is TGTGCCAGCAGCTTAGCGAGGGCGGCAGGCAGCGACGAGCAGTACTTC.

The chain links TRBV6-6 to TRBJ2-1; tentatively, D is TRBD1 or TRBD2 (6 bases each). This CDR3 spans 16 amino acids. Deletions cut 2 bases from V and 2 bases from J, with 13 bases between. CDR1 is MNHNY and CDR2 is SVGAGI in the germline V gene (reference sequence). The CDR3 DNA follows: TGTGCCAGCAGTTACCGGGGGCGACCCCCCTACAATGAGCAGTTCTTC. Protein product: CASSYRGRPPYNEQFF.